The clone carrying this T cell receptor beta chain was seen at least ten times. Its antigen is still unknown. The CDR3 covers 14 residues. CDR1 and CDR2 (germline): SNHLY, FYNNEI. With 5 bases removed from V and 7 bases from J, the gap between germline ends came to 17 bases. The output of every sequencing run, over 170 million TCR-beta sequences, came from 15-18 subjects. TCRdb re-analysed the 5' RACE reads in MiXCR, keeping a single row per CDR3 protein. The sample records some 83,000 distinct CDR3 sequences, approximately 2.4% being singletons. This sample was taken from a study of neurological immune-mediated disorders. The study, taken as a whole, reports: Because no CDR3 amino acid sequences were shared across subjects by expanded clones, private repertoires were suggested in all groups. The phylogenetic placement of 18 of 34 multiple sclerosis patients' repertoires in one related-CDR3 cluster constitutes a possible signature.

V is TRBV2 and J is TRBJ1-2, with a weak D call TRBD1 (6 bases). Material: PBMCs. The TCR originated in a woman in her thirties with multiple sclerosis. The CDR3 DNA sequence: TGTGCCAGCAGTAAAGGACAGTCTGCTGGTGGCTACACCTTC. Protein: CASSKGQSAGGYTF.